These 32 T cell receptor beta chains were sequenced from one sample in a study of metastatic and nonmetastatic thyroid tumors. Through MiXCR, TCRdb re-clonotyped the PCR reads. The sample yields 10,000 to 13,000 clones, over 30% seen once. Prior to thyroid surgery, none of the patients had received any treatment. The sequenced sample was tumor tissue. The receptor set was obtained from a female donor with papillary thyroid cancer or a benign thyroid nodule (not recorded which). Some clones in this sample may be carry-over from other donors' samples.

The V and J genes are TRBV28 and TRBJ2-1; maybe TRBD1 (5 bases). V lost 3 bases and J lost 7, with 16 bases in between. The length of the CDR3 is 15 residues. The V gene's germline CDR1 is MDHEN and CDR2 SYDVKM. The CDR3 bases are TGTGCCAGCAGTTTGGGGCGGATCGCGAGTAATGAGCAGTTCTTC. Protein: CASSLGRIASNEQFF.

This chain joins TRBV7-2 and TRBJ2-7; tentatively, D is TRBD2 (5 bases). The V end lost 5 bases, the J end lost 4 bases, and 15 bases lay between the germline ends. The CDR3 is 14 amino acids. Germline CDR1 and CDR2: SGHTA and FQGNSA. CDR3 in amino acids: CASSQRELEYEQYF. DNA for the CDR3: TGTGCCAGCAGCCAGAGGGAATTGGAGTACGAGCAGTACTTC.

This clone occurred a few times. CDR3 in DNA: TGTGCCAGCAGTGAGGGACAGCACTATGGCTACACCTTC. Its translation is CASSEGQHYGYTF. V gene TRBV25-1 combines with J gene TRBJ1-2, with 7 bases lining up with TRBD1. Germline loops: CDR1 MGHDK, CDR2 SYGVNS. The CDR3 runs to 13 residues. The V segment lost 3 bases and the J segment 3 bases; nucleotides outside the gene matches: 1.

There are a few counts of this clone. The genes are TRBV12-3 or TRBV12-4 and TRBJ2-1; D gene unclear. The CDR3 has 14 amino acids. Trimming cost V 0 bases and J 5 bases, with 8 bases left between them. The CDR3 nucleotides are TGTGCCAGCAGTTTAGCGTCTGCGGACAATGAGCAGTTCTTC. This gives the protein CASSLASADNEQFF.

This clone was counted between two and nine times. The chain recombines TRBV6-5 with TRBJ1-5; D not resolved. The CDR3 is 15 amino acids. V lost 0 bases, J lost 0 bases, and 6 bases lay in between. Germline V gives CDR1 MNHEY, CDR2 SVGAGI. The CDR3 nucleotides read TGTGCCAGCAGTTACTCGATGAATAGCAATCAGCCCCAGCATTTT. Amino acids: CASSYSMNSNQPQHF.

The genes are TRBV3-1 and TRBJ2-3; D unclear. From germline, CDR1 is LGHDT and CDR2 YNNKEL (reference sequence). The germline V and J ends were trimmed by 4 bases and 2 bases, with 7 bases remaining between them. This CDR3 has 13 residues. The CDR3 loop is CASSLGNTDTQYF. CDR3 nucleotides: TGTGCCAGCAGCCTTGGGAACACAGATACGCAGTATTTT.

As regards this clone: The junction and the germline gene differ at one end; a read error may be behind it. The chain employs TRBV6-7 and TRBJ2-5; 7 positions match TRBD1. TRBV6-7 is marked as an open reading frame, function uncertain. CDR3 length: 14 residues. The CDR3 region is CASSAQTGQETLSF. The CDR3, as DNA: TGTGCCAGCAGTGCCCAGACAGGGCAAGAGACCCTGTCCTTC.

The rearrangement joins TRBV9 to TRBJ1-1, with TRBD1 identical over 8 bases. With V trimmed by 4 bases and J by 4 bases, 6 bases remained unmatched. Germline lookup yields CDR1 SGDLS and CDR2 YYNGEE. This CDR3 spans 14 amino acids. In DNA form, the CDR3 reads TGTGCCAGCAGCACAGGGACAGGAAGCACTGAAGCTTTCTTT. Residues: CASSTGTGSTEAFF. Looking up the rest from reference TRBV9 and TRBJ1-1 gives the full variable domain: DSGVTQTPKHLITATGQRVTLRCSPRSGDLSVYWYQQSLDQGLQFLIQYYNGEERAKGNILERFSAQQFPDLHSELNLSSLELGDSALYFCASSTGTGSTEAFFGQGTRLTVV.

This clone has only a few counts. The CDR3 protein is CASSFTNTDTQYF. CDR3 nucleotide sequence: TGTGCCAGCAGTTTCACCAACACAGATACGCAGTATTTT. The V call is TRBV27, the J call TRBJ2-3; the D is unclear. V lost 3 bases and J 2 bases, leaving 6 bases between the germline ends. Germline V gives CDR1 MNHEY, CDR2 SMNVEV (reference sequence). The CDR3 runs 13 residues.

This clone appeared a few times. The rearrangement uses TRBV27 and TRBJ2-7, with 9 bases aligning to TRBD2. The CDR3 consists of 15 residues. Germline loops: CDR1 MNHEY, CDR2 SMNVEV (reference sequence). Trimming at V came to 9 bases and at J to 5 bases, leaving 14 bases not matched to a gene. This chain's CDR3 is CARRGREGLRNEQYF. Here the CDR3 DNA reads TGTGCCAGGAGGGGGCGGGAGGGCCTAAGAAACGAGCAGTACTTC.

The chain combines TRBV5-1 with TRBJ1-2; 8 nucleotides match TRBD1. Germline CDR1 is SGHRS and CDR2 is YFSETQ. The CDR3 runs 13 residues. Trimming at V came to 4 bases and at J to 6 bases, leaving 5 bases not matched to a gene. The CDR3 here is CASSLTGGDGYTF. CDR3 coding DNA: TGCGCCAGCAGCCTCACAGGGGGAGATGGCTACACCTTC. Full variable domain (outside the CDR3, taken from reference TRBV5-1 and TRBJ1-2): KAGVTQTPRYLIKTRGQQVTLSCSPISGHRSVSWYQQTPGQGLQFLFEYFSETQRNKGNFPGRFSGRQFSNSRSEMNVSTLELGDSALYLCASSLTGGDGYTFGSGTRLTVV.

The CDR3 loop is CASSYSSLAGVYNEQFF. CDR3 sequence (DNA): TGTGCCAGCAGTTACTCGAGTCTAGCGGGGGTATACAATGAGCAGTTCTTC. The V gene is TRBV6-2 or TRBV6-3, the J gene TRBJ2-1; 10 bases agree with TRBD2. Germline V gives CDR1 MNHEY, CDR2 SVGEGT. This CDR3 spans 17 amino acids. V lost 0 bases to trimming and J lost 4 bases; unmatched junction nucleotides: 6.

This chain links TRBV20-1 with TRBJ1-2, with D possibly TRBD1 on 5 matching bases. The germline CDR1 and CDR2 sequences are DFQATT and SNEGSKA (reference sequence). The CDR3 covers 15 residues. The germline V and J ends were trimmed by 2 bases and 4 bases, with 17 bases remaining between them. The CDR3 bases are TGCAGTGCTAGACCCGCGGGACTACTCAGCTATGGCTACACCTTC. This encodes CSARPAGLLSYGYTF.

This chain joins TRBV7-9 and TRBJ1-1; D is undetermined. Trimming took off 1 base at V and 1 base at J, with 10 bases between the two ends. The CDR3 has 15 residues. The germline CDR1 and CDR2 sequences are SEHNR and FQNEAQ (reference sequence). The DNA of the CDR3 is TGTGCCAGCAGCTTAGACGGCCCTCGGAACACTGAAGCTTTCTTT. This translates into CASSLDGPRNTEAFF. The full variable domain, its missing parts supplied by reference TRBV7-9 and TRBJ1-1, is DTGVSQNPRHKITKRGQNVTFRCDPISEHNRLYWYRQTLGQGPEFLTYFQNEAQLEKSRLLSDRFSAERPKGSFSTLEIQRTEQGDSAMYLCASSLDGPRNTEAFFGQGTRLTVV.

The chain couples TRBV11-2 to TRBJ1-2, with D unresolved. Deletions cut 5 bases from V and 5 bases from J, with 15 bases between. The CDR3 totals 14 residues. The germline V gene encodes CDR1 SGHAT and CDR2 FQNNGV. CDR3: CASSGSRQAYGYTF. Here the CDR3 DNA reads TGTGCCAGCAGCGGATCGAGGCAGGCTTATGGCTACACCTTC. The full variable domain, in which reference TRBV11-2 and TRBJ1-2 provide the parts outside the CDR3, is EAGVAQSPRYKIIEKRQSVAFWCNPISGHATLYWYQQILGQGPKLLIQFQNNGVVDDSQLPKDRFSAERLKGVDSTLKIQPAKLEDSAVYLCASSGSRQAYGYTFGSGTRLTVV.

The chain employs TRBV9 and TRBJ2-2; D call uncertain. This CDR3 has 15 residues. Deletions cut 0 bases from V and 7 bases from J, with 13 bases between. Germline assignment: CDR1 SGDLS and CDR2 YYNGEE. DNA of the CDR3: TGTGCCAGCAGCGTAGCAGGCCTGATCTTCGGGGAGCTGTTTTTT. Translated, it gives CASSVAGLIFGELFF.

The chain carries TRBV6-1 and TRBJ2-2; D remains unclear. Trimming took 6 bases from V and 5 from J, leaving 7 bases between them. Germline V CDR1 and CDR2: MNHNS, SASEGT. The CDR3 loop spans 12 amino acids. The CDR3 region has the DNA TGTGCCAGCAGGGGCGGTACCGGGGAGCTGTTTTTT. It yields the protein CASRGGTGELFF.

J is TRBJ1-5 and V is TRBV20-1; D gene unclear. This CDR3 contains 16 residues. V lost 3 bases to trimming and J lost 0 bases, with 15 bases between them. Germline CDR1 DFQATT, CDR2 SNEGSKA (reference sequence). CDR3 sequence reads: CSARGRRVLSNQPQHF. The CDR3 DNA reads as TGCAGTGCTAGGGGGAGGAGGGTCCTTAGCAATCAGCCCCAGCATTTT.

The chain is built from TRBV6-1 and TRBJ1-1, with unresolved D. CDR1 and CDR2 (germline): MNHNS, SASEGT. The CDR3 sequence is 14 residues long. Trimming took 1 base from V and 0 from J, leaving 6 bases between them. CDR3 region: CASSEGSMNTEAFF. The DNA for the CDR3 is TGTGCCAGCAGTGAAGGCAGCATGAACACTGAAGCTTTCTTT.

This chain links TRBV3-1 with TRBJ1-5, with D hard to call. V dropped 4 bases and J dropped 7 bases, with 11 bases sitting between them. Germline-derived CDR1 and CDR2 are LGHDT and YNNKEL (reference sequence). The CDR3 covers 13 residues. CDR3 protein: CASSLPGGQPQHF. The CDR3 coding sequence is TGTGCCAGCAGCCTACCGGGAGGCCAGCCCCAGCATTTT. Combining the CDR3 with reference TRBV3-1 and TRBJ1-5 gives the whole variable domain DTAVSQTPKYLVTQMGNDKSIKCEQNLGHDTMYWYKQDSKKFLKIMFSYNNKELIINETVPNRFSPKSPDKAHLNLHINSLELGDSAVYFCASSLPGGQPQHFGDGTRLSIL.

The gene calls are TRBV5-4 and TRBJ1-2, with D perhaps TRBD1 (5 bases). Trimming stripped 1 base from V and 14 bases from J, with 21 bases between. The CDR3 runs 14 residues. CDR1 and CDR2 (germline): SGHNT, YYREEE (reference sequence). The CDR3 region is CASSLWGEIGAGTF. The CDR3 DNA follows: TGTGCCAGCAGCTTGTGGGGGGAGATTGGGGCCGGTACCTTC.

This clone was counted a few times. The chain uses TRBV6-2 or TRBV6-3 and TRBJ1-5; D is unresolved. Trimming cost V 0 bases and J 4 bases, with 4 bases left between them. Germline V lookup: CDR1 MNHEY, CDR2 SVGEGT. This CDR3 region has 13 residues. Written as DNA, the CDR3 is TGTGCCAGCAGTTACTCGGATAATCAGCCCCAGCATTTT. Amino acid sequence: CASSYSDNQPQHF.

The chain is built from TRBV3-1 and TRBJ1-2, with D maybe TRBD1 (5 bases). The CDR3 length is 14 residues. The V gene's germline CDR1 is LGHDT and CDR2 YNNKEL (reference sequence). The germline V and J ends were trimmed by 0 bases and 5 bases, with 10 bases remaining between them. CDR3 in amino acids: CASSQDQGAYGYTF. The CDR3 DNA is TGTGCCAGCAGCCAAGATCAGGGTGCATATGGCTACACCTTC.

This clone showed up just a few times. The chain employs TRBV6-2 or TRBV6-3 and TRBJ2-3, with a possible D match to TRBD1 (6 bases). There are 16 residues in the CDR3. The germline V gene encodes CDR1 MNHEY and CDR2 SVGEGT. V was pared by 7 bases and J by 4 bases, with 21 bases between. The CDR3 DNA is TGTGCCAGCACCCTCGTTGAGGGGGTGGGCCCAGATACGCAGTATTTT. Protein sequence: CASTLVEGVGPDTQYF.

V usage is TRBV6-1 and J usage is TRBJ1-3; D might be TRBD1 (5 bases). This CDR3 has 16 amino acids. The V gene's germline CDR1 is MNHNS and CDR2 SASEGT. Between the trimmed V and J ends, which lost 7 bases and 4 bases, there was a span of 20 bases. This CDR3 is CASIKNTGQGGNTIYF. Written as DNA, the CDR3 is TGTGCCAGCATAAAGAATACGGGGCAGGGCGGAAACACCATATATTTT.

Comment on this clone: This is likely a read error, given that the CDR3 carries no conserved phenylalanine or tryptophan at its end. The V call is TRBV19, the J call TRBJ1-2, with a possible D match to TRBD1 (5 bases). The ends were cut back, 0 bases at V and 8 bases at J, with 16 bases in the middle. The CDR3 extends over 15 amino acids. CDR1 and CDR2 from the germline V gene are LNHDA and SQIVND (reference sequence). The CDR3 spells CASSIEGTVLTGYTL. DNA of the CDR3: TGTGCCAGTAGTATAGAGGGGACTGTCCTAACGGGCTACACCCTC.

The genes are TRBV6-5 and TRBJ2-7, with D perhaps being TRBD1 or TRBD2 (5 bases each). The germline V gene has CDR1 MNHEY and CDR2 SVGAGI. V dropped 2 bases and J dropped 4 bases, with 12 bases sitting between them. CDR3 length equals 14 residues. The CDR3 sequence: CASSYRGREYEQYF. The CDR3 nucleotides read TGTGCCAGCAGTTACAGAGGCAGGGAGTACGAGCAGTACTTC.

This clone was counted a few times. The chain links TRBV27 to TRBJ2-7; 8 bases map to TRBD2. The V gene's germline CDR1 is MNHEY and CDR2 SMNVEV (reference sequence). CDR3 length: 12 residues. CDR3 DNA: TGTGCATCACGGGGGGGATCCTACGAGCAGTACTTC. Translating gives CASRGGSYEQYF.

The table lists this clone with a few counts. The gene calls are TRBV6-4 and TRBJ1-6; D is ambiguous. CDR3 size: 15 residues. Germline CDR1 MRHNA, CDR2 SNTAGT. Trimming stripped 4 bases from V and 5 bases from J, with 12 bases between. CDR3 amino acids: CASSVTGNNNSPLHF. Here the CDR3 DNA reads TGTGCCAGCAGTGTGACGGGGAACAATAATTCACCCCTCCACTTT.

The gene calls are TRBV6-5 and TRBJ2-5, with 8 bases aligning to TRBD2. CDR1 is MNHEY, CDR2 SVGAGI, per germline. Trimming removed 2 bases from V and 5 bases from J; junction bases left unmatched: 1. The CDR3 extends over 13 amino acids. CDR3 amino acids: CASSYRGRETQYF. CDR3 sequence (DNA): TGTGCCAGCAGTTACCGCGGGAGGGAGACCCAGTACTTC.

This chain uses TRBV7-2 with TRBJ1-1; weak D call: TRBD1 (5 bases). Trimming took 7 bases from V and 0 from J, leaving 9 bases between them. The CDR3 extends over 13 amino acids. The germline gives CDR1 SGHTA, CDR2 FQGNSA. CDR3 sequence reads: CASTRQMNTEAFF. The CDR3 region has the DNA TGTGCCAGCACCCGACAGATGAACACTGAAGCTTTCTTT.

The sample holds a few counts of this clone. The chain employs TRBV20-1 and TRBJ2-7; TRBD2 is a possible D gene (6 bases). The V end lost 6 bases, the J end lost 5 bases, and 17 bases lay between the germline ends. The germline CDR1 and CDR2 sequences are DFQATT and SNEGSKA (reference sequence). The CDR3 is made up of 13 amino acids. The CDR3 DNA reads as TGCAGTGCCGCGACGACTAGATCCCACGAGCAGTACTTC. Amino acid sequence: CSAATTRSHEQYF.